A selection of T cell receptor beta chains follows, all from one sample in a study of blood T cell repertoires in COVID-19. Here immunoSEQ multiplex PCR was the method, and the copy in TCRdb shows in-frame clones only, minus some. This sample has around 260,000 clones, with about 87% found just once. Specimen: peripheral blood. The receptors were sampled from a woman aged 45-65 years with acute or convalescent COVID-19. CDR3s include the opening cysteine and the closing phenylalanine or tryptophan. The order of the fields is V gene, clone size, J gene, D gene, CDR3 DNA, CDR3 protein. A D gene is named only where the DNA matches it firmly. Not all rows give a size; the values are once, few, many and, for expanded clones, a class.

v_gene: TRBV19; abundance: .; j_gene: TRBJ2-3; d_gene: .; CDR3nt: TGTGCCAGTAGTATTCTAGGGGGCACAGATACGCAGTATTTT; CDR3aa: CASSILGGTDTQYF
v_gene: TRBV5-1; abundance: .; j_gene: TRBJ2-7; d_gene: .; CDR3nt: TGCGCCAGCAGCTTGAGAAGGGCAGGGGTTCCCGAGCAGTACTTC; CDR3aa: CASSLRRAGVPEQYF
v_gene: TRBV3-1/TRBV3-2; abundance: .; j_gene: TRBJ2-1; d_gene: .; CDR3nt: TGTGCCAGCAGCCAACTCCCAGACAACCAGGTGATAGGGAGCTCCTACAATGAGCAGTTCTTC; CDR3aa: CASSQLPDNQVIGSSYNEQFF
v_gene: TRBV9; abundance: .; j_gene: TRBJ1-5; d_gene: .; CDR3nt: TGTGCCAGCAGCGCCCAAGGGACGGGAGGTCAGCCCCAGCATTTT; CDR3aa: CASSAQGTGGQPQHF
v_gene: TRBV28; abundance: .; j_gene: TRBJ2-7; d_gene: .; CDR3nt: TGTGCCAGCAGTCCACAGGGTCTCGGGACCTACGAGCAGTACTTC; CDR3aa: CASSPQGLGTYEQYF
v_gene: TRBV11-1; abundance: once; j_gene: TRBJ1-2; d_gene: TRBD1; CDR3nt: TGTGCCAGCAGCTCGGGACAGAACTATGGCTACACCTTC; CDR3aa: CASSSGQNYGYTF
v_gene: TRBV5-4; abundance: .; j_gene: TRBJ1-1; d_gene: .; CDR3nt: TGTGCCAGCAGCTATGCCGGTCTGAACACTGAAGCTTTCTTT; CDR3aa: CASSYAGLNTEAFF
v_gene: TRBV5-1; abundance: .; j_gene: TRBJ1-5; d_gene: .; CDR3nt: TGCGCCAGCAGTAGGGGGTTGGAGCAGCCCCAGCATTTT; CDR3aa: CASSRGLEQPQHF
v_gene: TRBV6-5; abundance: .; j_gene: TRBJ1-5; d_gene: .; CDR3nt: TGTGCCAGCAGTTACTCGGGGGGTAGCAATCAGCCCCAGCATTTT; CDR3aa: CASSYSGGSNQPQHF
v_gene: TRBV7-2; abundance: .; j_gene: TRBJ1-4; d_gene: TRBD1; CDR3nt: TGTGCCAGCAGCTTAGCCGGGACAGGAAATGAAAAACTGTTTTTT; CDR3aa: CASSLAGTGNEKLFF
v_gene: TRBV19; abundance: few; j_gene: TRBJ1-3; d_gene: .; CDR3nt: TGTGCCAGTACGCGCTACAGTCCCTCTGGAAACACCATATATTTT; CDR3aa: CASTRYSPSGNTIYF
v_gene: TRBV3-1/TRBV3-2; abundance: .; j_gene: TRBJ2-3; d_gene: .; CDR3nt: TGTGCCAGCAGCGGAAGGGCATCAGGGAGCACAGATACGCAGTATTTT; CDR3aa: CASSGRASGSTDTQYF
v_gene: TRBV2; abundance: few; j_gene: TRBJ2-7; d_gene: TRBD1; CDR3nt: TGTGCCAGCAGAGGACAGGGGGCGCCCGAGCAGTACTTC; CDR3aa: CASRGQGAPEQYF
v_gene: TRBV9; abundance: .; j_gene: TRBJ2-7; d_gene: TRBD2; CDR3nt: TGTGCCAGCAGCGTAGCGTTAGCGGGAGGCTACGAGCAGTACTTC; CDR3aa: CASSVALAGGYEQYF
v_gene: TRBV28; abundance: .; j_gene: TRBJ1-4; d_gene: TRBD1; CDR3nt: TGTGCCATCCAACAGGGGTATGAAAAACTGTTTTTT; CDR3aa: CAIQQGYEKLFF
v_gene: TRBV2; abundance: .; j_gene: TRBJ2-7; d_gene: TRBD2; CDR3nt: TGTGCCAGCAGGGTCCTAGCGGCCTCCTACGAGCAGTACTTC; CDR3aa: CASRVLAASYEQYF
v_gene: TRBV12-3/TRBV12-4; abundance: .; j_gene: TRBJ1-2; d_gene: .; CDR3nt: TGTGCCAGCACTACGACGGGAAACTATGGCTACACCTTC; CDR3aa: CASTTTGNYGYTF
v_gene: TRBV6-2/TRBV6-3; abundance: .; j_gene: TRBJ2-4; d_gene: .; CDR3nt: TGTGCCAGCAGTTACTCTTCCGGGTTAGCGGTGTTAAACATTCAGTACTTC; CDR3aa: CASSYSSGLAVLNIQYF
v_gene: TRBV3-1/TRBV3-2; abundance: .; j_gene: TRBJ2-6; d_gene: TRBD1; CDR3nt: TGTGCCAGCAGCCCCGGACAGGGCAGGGCCGGGGCCAACGTCCTGACTTTC; CDR3aa: CASSPGQGRAGANVLTF
v_gene: TRBV24-1; abundance: .; j_gene: TRBJ2-5; d_gene: .; CDR3nt: TGTGCCACCAGCGGGATAGTGGCGGAGACCCAGTACTTC; CDR3aa: CATSGIVAETQYF
v_gene: TRBV30; abundance: .; j_gene: TRBJ1-1; d_gene: .; CDR3nt: TGTGCCTGGAGACGGACAATGAACACTGAAGCTTTCTTT; CDR3aa: CAWRRTMNTEAFF
v_gene: TRBV7-3; abundance: .; j_gene: TRBJ1-4; d_gene: .; CDR3nt: TGTGCCAGCAGCCCAGGGGCCGGGGCAAGGGGTGAAAAACTGTTTTTT; CDR3aa: CASSPGAGARGEKLFF
v_gene: TRBV13; abundance: .; j_gene: TRBJ1-5; d_gene: TRBD1; CDR3nt: TGTGCCAGCAGCCTGGGGACAGCCCACAATCAGCCCCAGCATTTT; CDR3aa: CASSLGTAHNQPQHF
v_gene: TRBV12-3/TRBV12-4; abundance: .; j_gene: TRBJ1-3; d_gene: TRBD1; CDR3nt: TGTGCCAGCAGTGGGAGGGACAGGACGTATTTT; CDR3aa: CASSGRDRTYF
v_gene: TRBV4-2; abundance: .; j_gene: TRBJ2-1; d_gene: .; CDR3nt: TGTGCCAGCAGCCAAGAGCTAAATGAGCAGTTCTTC; CDR3aa: CASSQELNEQFF
v_gene: TRBV6-2/TRBV6-3; abundance: .; j_gene: TRBJ2-1; d_gene: TRBD2; CDR3nt: TGTGCCAGCAGTCCCAGGAGCGGGAGGGCCTCTTTGAATGAGCAGTTCTTC; CDR3aa: CASSPRSGRASLNEQFF
v_gene: TRBV27; abundance: .; j_gene: TRBJ2-1; d_gene: .; CDR3nt: TGTGCCAGCAGTTTTTCGGGGAATGGACCGCTTAGGACCTACAATGAGCAGTTCTTC; CDR3aa: CASSFSGNGPLRTYNEQFF
v_gene: TRBV28; abundance: .; j_gene: TRBJ2-7; d_gene: .; CDR3nt: TGTGCCAGCAGCCCTACTCTAGACAGACCTGAACCCTACGAGCAGTACTTC; CDR3aa: CASSPTLDRPEPYEQYF
v_gene: TRBV24-1; abundance: .; j_gene: TRBJ1-5; d_gene: .; CDR3nt: TGTGCCACCAGTGAAACGGGGGACAGCAATCAGCCCCAGCATTTT; CDR3aa: CATSETGDSNQPQHF
v_gene: TRBV6-4; abundance: .; j_gene: TRBJ2-1; d_gene: .; CDR3nt: TGTGCCAGCAGTGAAGGCGGATACTCCTACAATGAGCAGTTCTTC; CDR3aa: CASSEGGYSYNEQFF
v_gene: TRBV27; abundance: once; j_gene: TRBJ2-2; d_gene: .; CDR3nt: TGTGCCAGCATGCGGGACCAACTTACCGGGGAGCTGTTTTTT; CDR3aa: CASMRDQLTGELFF
v_gene: TRBV20-1; abundance: .; j_gene: TRBJ1-6; d_gene: .; CDR3nt: TGCAGTGCTAGTGTACAGGCTAATTCACCCCTCCACTTT; CDR3aa: CSASVQANSPLHF
v_gene: TRBV7-6; abundance: .; j_gene: TRBJ2-3; d_gene: .; CDR3nt: TGTGCCAGCACCGCTTGGGAGGGGGTAGATACGCAGTATTTT; CDR3aa: CASTAWEGVDTQYF
v_gene: TRBV7-9; abundance: .; j_gene: TRBJ1-2; d_gene: .; CDR3nt: TGTGCCAGCAGCTATTGGATGGGAGCAAACTATGGCTACACCTTC; CDR3aa: CASSYWMGANYGYTF
v_gene: TRBV2; abundance: .; j_gene: TRBJ2-5; d_gene: TRBD1; CDR3nt: TGTGCCAGCAGGAGGGACAGGGGGCGCGGTGAGACCCAGTACTTC; CDR3aa: CASRRDRGRGETQYF
v_gene: TRBV28; abundance: .; j_gene: TRBJ1-5; d_gene: .; CDR3nt: TGTGCCAGCAGTCGGGGGACGGTTAGCAATCAGCCCCAGCATTTT; CDR3aa: CASSRGTVSNQPQHF
v_gene: TRBV28; abundance: .; j_gene: TRBJ1-4; d_gene: TRBD1; CDR3nt: TGTGCCAGCAGCCCGGGACAGACAAATGAAAAACTGTTTTTT; CDR3aa: CASSPGQTNEKLFF
v_gene: TRBV7-9; abundance: .; j_gene: TRBJ1-3; d_gene: .; CDR3nt: TGTGCCAGCAGCTTCTTCCAGGGTGACTCTGGAAACACCATATATTTT; CDR3aa: CASSFFQGDSGNTIYF
v_gene: TRBV29-1; abundance: .; j_gene: TRBJ1-1; d_gene: .; CDR3nt: TGCAGCGTCGACAGACTGAACACTGAAGCTTTCTTT; CDR3aa: CSVDRLNTEAFF
v_gene: TRBV7-8; abundance: .; j_gene: TRBJ2-4; d_gene: TRBD1; CDR3nt: TGTGCCAGCAGCGCCGGACAGGGGAGGGACATTCAGTACTTC; CDR3aa: CASSAGQGRDIQYF
v_gene: TRBV30; abundance: once; j_gene: TRBJ1-2; d_gene: .; CDR3nt: TGTGCCTGGTCTGGAGGCGGCGGCTACACCTTC; CDR3aa: CAWSGGGGYTF
v_gene: TRBV28; abundance: .; j_gene: TRBJ2-7; d_gene: .; CDR3nt: TGTGCCACCGACGGCGGGGCGGACGAGCAGTACTTC; CDR3aa: CATDGGADEQYF
v_gene: TRBV7-2; abundance: .; j_gene: TRBJ2-1; d_gene: TRBD1; CDR3nt: TGTGCCAGCAGCTCAACCTTAGACAGGGGCAATGAGCAGTTCTTC; CDR3aa: CASSSTLDRGNEQFF
v_gene: TRBV9; abundance: .; j_gene: TRBJ1-1; d_gene: .; CDR3nt: TGTGCCAGCAGCCCTCAGGGGATCCGCAACACTGAAGCTTTCTTT; CDR3aa: CASSPQGIRNTEAFF
v_gene: TRBV7-2; abundance: .; j_gene: TRBJ2-1; d_gene: .; CDR3nt: TGTGCCAGCAGCTTAGAGGTGGGAGGAGATTCTAGTGAGCAGTTCTTC; CDR3aa: CASSLEVGGDSSEQFF
v_gene: TRBV7-2; abundance: .; j_gene: TRBJ2-7; d_gene: .; CDR3nt: TGTGCCAGCAGCTACGTACAGGGTTCCTACGAGCAGTACTTC; CDR3aa: CASSYVQGSYEQYF
v_gene: TRBV28; abundance: .; j_gene: TRBJ2-3; d_gene: .; CDR3nt: TGTGCCAGCAGTTTAAGGGGTGGGGGCACAGATACGCAGTATTTT; CDR3aa: CASSLRGGGTDTQYF